The 11 T cell receptor beta chains in this list originate from one sample, sequenced in a study of blood T cell repertoires in COVID-19. Assay: immunoSEQ multiplex PCR; the TCRdb copy retains only in-frame clones and omits some. The top ten clones hold around 18% of a sample with a few hundred thousand clones, 80% to 90% of them seen once. Sequenced sample: peripheral blood. The receptor set was obtained from a woman over 75 with active or convalescent COVID-19.

This chain connects TRBV30 to TRBJ1-6, with D perhaps TRBD1 (6 bases). Germline-derived CDR1 and CDR2 are GTSNPN and SVGIG (reference sequence). CDR3 length equals 15 residues. V was clipped by 0 bases and J by 7 bases, with 13 bases between them. The CDR3 sequence is CAWSVLRGGNSPLHF. The CDR3 DNA is TGTGCCTGGAGTGTACTACGAGGGGGAAATTCACCCCTCCACTTT.

This rearrangement joins TRBV5-8 to TRBJ2-1; no firm D call. CDR1 SGHTS and CDR2 YDEGEE come from the germline V gene. Trimming pared 4 bases from V and 4 bases from J, leaving 15 bases between. The CDR3 consists of 15 residues. This CDR3 is CASSHGYFPYNEQFF. CDR3 bases: TGTGCCAGCAGCCACGGGTACTTCCCGTACAATGAGCAGTTCTTC.

The CDR3 DNA reads TGTGCCAGCAGCTTAAGCAGGGGGCAAACGGAGACCCAGTACTTC. Its translation is CASSLSRGQTETQYF. V and J are TRBV7-2 and TRBJ2-5; 8 bases line up with TRBD1. Germline values: CDR1 SGHTA, CDR2 FQGNSA. Trimming took 2 bases from V and 5 from J; bases not matched to a gene: 7. The CDR3 contains 15 residues. Based on the CDR3 plus reference TRBV7-2 and TRBJ2-5, the full variable domain is GAGVSQSPSNKVTEKGKDVELRCDPISGHTALYWYRQSLGQGLEFLIYFQGNSAPDKSGLPSDRFSAERTGGSVSTLTIQRTQQEDSAVYLCASSLSRGQTETQYFGPGTRLLVL.

The CDR3 DNA sequence: TGTGCCAGTAGACAAATACTAGCGGGAGCACGGAGCACCGGGGAGCTGTTTTTT. Its translation is CASRQILAGARSTGELFF. V is TRBV19 and J is TRBJ2-2; TRBD2 agrees at 11 bases. CDR1 and CDR2 (germline): LNHDA, SQIVND (reference sequence). The CDR3 extends over 18 amino acids. J was trimmed by 4 bases and V by 6 bases; bases with no gene match: 13.

J is TRBJ1-4 and V is TRBV28, with TRBD1 matching over 7 bases. The V segment lost 7 bases and the J segment 7 bases; nucleotides outside the gene matches: 12. Germline V lookup: CDR1 MDHEN, CDR2 SYDVKM. The CDR3 length is 15 residues. CDR3 sequence (DNA): TGTGCCAGCAAGGGACAGCTCACAAGTACTGAAAAACTGTTTTTT. Its translation is CASKGQLTSTEKLFF.

This clone was counted a few times. The CDR3 sequence: CASQRMGLTYEQYF. The CDR3 DNA follows: TGTGCCAGTCAAAGGATGGGACTTACCTACGAGCAGTACTTC. This chain uses TRBV6-5 with TRBJ2-7, with TRBD2 as a possible D gene (6 bases). CDR1 MNHEY and CDR2 SVGAGI come from the germline V gene. Trimming cost V 9 bases and J 2 bases, with 17 bases left between them. The CDR3 contains 14 residues.

J is TRBJ1-4 and V is TRBV7-2, with D unclear. Deletions cut 2 bases from V and 8 bases from J, with 12 bases between. CDR3 length equals 14 residues. Germline assignment: CDR1 SGHTA and CDR2 FQGNSA. CDR3 nucleotide sequence: TGTGCCAGCAGCTTAAGCGGGGTTGAGGAAAAACTGTTTTTT. Residues: CASSLSGVEEKLFF.

V usage is TRBV18 and J usage is TRBJ1-2; 8 nucleotides line up with TRBD1. The CDR3 length is 18 residues. V shed 2 bases and J 0 bases; nucleotides not matched to a gene: 11. Per the germline V gene, CDR1 is KGHSH and CDR2 is LQKENI. The CDR3: CASSPGASGQATNYGYTF. CDR3 DNA: TGTGCCAGCTCACCAGGCGCCTCGGGACAGGCCACTAACTATGGCTACACCTTC. Using reference TRBV18 and TRBJ1-2 for the parts outside the CDR3, the full variable domain is NAGVMQNPRHLVRRRGQEARLRCSPMKGHSHVYWYRQLPEEGLKFMVYLQKENIIDESGMPKERFSAEFPKEGPSILRIQQVVRGDSAAYFCASSPGASGQATNYGYTFGSGTRLTVV.

J is TRBJ2-6 and V is TRBV27; 10 nucleotides match TRBD1. The CDR3 consists of 18 residues. Germline CDR1 and CDR2: MNHEY and SMNVEV (reference sequence). V dropped 1 base and J dropped 2; count of bases not matched to a gene: 5. CDR3 loop: CASSLLGQGSPGANVLTF. The CDR3 DNA follows: TGTGCCAGCAGTTTATTGGGACAGGGGAGTCCTGGGGCCAACGTCCTGACTTTC.

The CDR3, as DNA: TGTGCCAGCAACGTTGGCTCTAGCTCCTACGAGCAGTACTTC. Amino acid sequence: CASNVGSSSYEQYF. The V and J genes are TRBV9 and TRBJ2-7; D not certain. The germline CDR1 and CDR2 sequences are SGDLS and YYNGEE. This CDR3 is built from 14 residues. The V end lost 6 bases, the J end lost 0 bases, and 13 bases lay between the germline ends.

The V and J genes are TRBV5-1 and TRBJ1-3; D is uncertain. This CDR3 has 16 amino acids. The V gene's germline CDR1 is SGHRS and CDR2 YFSETQ. Trimming cost V 4 bases and J 0 bases, with 14 bases left between them. The CDR3, as DNA: TGCGCCAGCAGCCTCGACACCCCGAGCTCTGGAAACACCATATATTTT. Amino acids: CASSLDTPSSGNTIYF.